These 21 T cell receptor beta chains share one sample of origin, sequenced in a study of blood T cell repertoires in COVID-19. TCRdb keeps only in-frame clones here, not all; method: immunoSEQ multiplex PCR. This table has just over 350,000 clones, 75% to 90% appearing once. Material: peripheral blood. Every receptor here comes from a woman aged 55-70 years with COVID-19, enrolled during active disease.

The gene calls are TRBV7-2 and TRBJ1-2; 9 bases are shared with TRBD1. V lost 4 bases, J lost 5 bases, and 5 bases stayed unmatched. This CDR3 has 14 amino acids. Germline assignment: CDR1 SGHTA and CDR2 FQGNSA. For the CDR3, the DNA is TGTGCCAGCAGCTACCGGGACAGGGTGTATGGCTACACCTTC. It encodes CASSYRDRVYGYTF. The complete variable domain, with remaining parts taken from reference TRBV7-2 and TRBJ1-2, reads GAGVSQSPSNKVTEKGKDVELRCDPISGHTALYWYRQSLGQGLEFLIYFQGNSAPDKSGLPSDRFSAERTGGSVSTLTIQRTQQEDSAVYLCASSYRDRVYGYTFGSGTRLTVV.

This clone has only a few counts. V usage is TRBV27 and J usage is TRBJ1-2; 7 nucleotides agree with TRBD1. Germline trimming cut 7 bases from V and 0 bases from J; bases unmatched to any gene: 2. The CDR3 runs to 13 residues. CDR1 is MNHEY and CDR2 is SMNVEV in the germline V gene (reference sequence). The CDR3 protein is CASKTGTNYGYTF. The CDR3 region has the DNA TGTGCCAGCAAGACAGGGACTAACTATGGCTACACCTTC.

The chain has TRBV6-5 and TRBJ2-1; 14 positions agree with TRBD2. Germline loops: CDR1 MNHEY, CDR2 SVGAGI. The CDR3 consists of 15 residues. V shed 11 bases and J 6 bases; nucleotides not matched to a gene: 9. The CDR3 here is CAGGLAGGYVNEQFF. CDR3 coding DNA: TGTGCCGGCGGACTAGCGGGGGGCTATGTCAATGAGCAGTTCTTC.

V and J are TRBV27 and TRBJ2-7, with D perhaps TRBD1 (5 bases). The germline V and J ends were trimmed by 4 bases and 5 bases, with 6 bases remaining between them. Germline V gene sequence: CDR1 MNHEY, CDR2 SMNVEV (reference sequence). The CDR3 length is 11 residues. This CDR3 reads CASSSGNEQYF. The DNA for the CDR3 is TGTGCCAGCAGTTCAGGGAACGAGCAGTACTTC.

The CDR3 bases are TGCGCCAGCAGCCAAGGTGGGGGACAGGGAACCTTC. It codes for CASSQGGGQGTF. V is TRBV4-1 and J is TRBJ1-2; TRBD1 matches at 9 bases. Losses at the gene ends were 1 base for V and 14 bases for J; bases not matched to a gene: 5. This CDR3 contains 12 residues. Germline V CDR1 and CDR2: MGHRA, YSYEKL.

As for this clone: A read error may explain this, as a much larger clone is one base away. The rearrangement links TRBV14 to TRBJ1-2; TRBD1 aligns across 8 bases. J lost 3 bases, V lost 4 bases, and 1 base had no gene match. The CDR3 contains 13 residues. Germline CDR1 is SGHDN and CDR2 is FVKESK. The CDR3 DNA reads as TGTGCCAGCAGCCCGGGACAGGACTATGGCTACACCTTC. Its protein product is CASSPGQDYGYTF.

The genes are TRBV7-9 and TRBJ1-5, with 7 bases matching TRBD1. J lost 0 bases, V lost 2 bases, and 1 base had no gene match. The CDR3 has 15 residues. The germline V gene encodes CDR1 SEHNR and CDR2 FQNEAQ (reference sequence). The CDR3 DNA is TGTGCCAGCAGCTTAACAGGGGATAGCAATCAGCCCCAGCATTTT. As protein: CASSLTGDSNQPQHF. Filled out from reference TRBV7-9 and TRBJ1-5, the complete variable domain reads DTGVSQNPRHKITKRGQNVTFRCDPISEHNRLYWYRQTLGQGPEFLTYFQNEAQLEKSRLLSDRFSAERPKGSFSTLEIQRTEQGDSAMYLCASSLTGDSNQPQHFGDGTRLSIL.

The chain links TRBV10-3 to TRBJ1-2; 7 nucleotides line up with TRBD1. The CDR3 is 12 amino acids. Looked up from germline, CDR1 is ENHRY and CDR2 is SYGVKD. J lost 4 bases, V lost 7 bases, and 3 bases had no gene match. CDR3 residues: CAIKEGAYGYTF. DNA for the CDR3: TGTGCCATCAAAGAGGGGGCCTATGGCTACACCTTC.

This clone was recorded many times. The V and J genes are TRBV5-4 and TRBJ2-7; TRBD1 aligns across 7 bases. Germline V gene data show CDR1 as SGHNT and CDR2 as YYREEE (reference sequence). The CDR3 runs 13 residues. The trim removed 3 bases at V and 0 bases at J, leaving 0 bases unmatched. In DNA, the CDR3 is TGTGCCAGCAGCTGGGACAGCTCCTACGAGCAGTACTTC. Residues: CASSWDSSYEQYF.

Remarks on this clone: Different DNA sequences within this sample yield the same CDR3. The chain links TRBV5-1 to TRBJ2-7; TRBD1 agrees at 7 bases. The V and J ends lost 0 bases and 6 bases, in that order; junction bases with no gene match: 0. CDR1 and CDR2 from the germline V gene are SGHRS and YFSETQ. There are 12 residues in the CDR3. The CDR3 region has the DNA TGCGCCAGCAGCTTGGCAGGGGGCGAGCAGTACTTC. This gives the protein CASSLAGGEQYF.

Concerning this clone: This CDR3 is also generated by other DNA sequences in the sample. CDR3 in amino acids: CASSPPGQSNQPQHF. The CDR3 region has the DNA TGTGCCAGCTCACCACCGGGGCAGAGCAATCAGCCCCAGCATTTT. The chain uses TRBV18 and TRBJ1-5; D might be TRBD1 (5 bases). This CDR3 is 15 amino acids long. With 0 bases removed from V and 1 base from J, the gap between germline ends came to 7 bases. Germline loops: CDR1 KGHSH, CDR2 LQKENI. Supplemented by reference TRBV18 and TRBJ1-5, the full variable domain reads NAGVMQNPRHLVRRRGQEARLRCSPMKGHSHVYWYRQLPEEGLKFMVYLQKENIIDESGMPKERFSAEFPKEGPSILRIQQVVRGDSAAYFCASSPPGQSNQPQHFGDGTRLSIL.

The chain couples TRBV7-6 to TRBJ2-3, with TRBD2 matching over 10 bases. This CDR3 has 16 residues. Germline V gene data show CDR1 as SGHVS and CDR2 as FNYEAQ. J gave up 4 bases and V 3 bases, and 7 bases lay outside the gene matches. CDR3 region: CASSLQRGGLSDTQYF. CDR3 DNA sequence: TGTGCCAGCAGCTTGCAGCGGGGGGGCCTCTCAGATACGCAGTATTTT.

V and J are TRBV3-1 (or the pseudogene TRBV3-2) and TRBJ2-5, with a tentative D call TRBD2 (6 bases). V dropped 1 base and J dropped 0 bases, with 24 bases sitting between them. The CDR3 extends over 20 amino acids. Germline loops: CDR1 LGHDT, CDR2 YNNKEL (reference sequence). The CDR3 DNA sequence: TGTGCCAGCAGCCAAGCCCTCTCCCGTTCGGAGCGGGTGCACCAAGAGACCCAGTACTTC. Translation gives CASSQALSRSERVHQETQYF.

This clone was counted a few times. The rearrangement links TRBV9 to TRBJ1-3; 8 bases are shared with TRBD1. Looked up from germline, CDR1 is SGDLS and CDR2 is YYNGEE. The V segment lost 0 bases and the J segment 2 bases; nucleotides outside the gene matches: 1. The CDR3 sequence is 15 residues long. The CDR3 protein is CASSVVGQAGNTIYF. For the CDR3, the DNA is TGTGCCAGCAGCGTAGTGGGACAGGCTGGAAACACCATATATTTT.

This rearrangement joins TRBV9 to TRBJ2-2; TRBD1 is a possible D gene (6 bases). Between the trimmed V and J ends, which lost 3 bases and 4 bases, there was a span of 10 bases. There are 14 residues in the CDR3. Germline loops: CDR1 SGDLS, CDR2 YYNGEE. CDR3 residues: CASSGDIRTGELFF. CDR3 nucleotide sequence: TGTGCCAGCAGCGGGGACATCCGCACCGGGGAGCTGTTTTTT.

The count of this clone is one. The chain uses TRBV27 and TRBJ2-2; D is unresolved. Germline V CDR1 and CDR2: MNHEY, SMNVEV (reference sequence). The CDR3 has 13 residues. V lost 5 bases and J 7 bases, leaving 11 bases between the germline ends. The CDR3 reads CASSPLSNGELFF. The CDR3 coding sequence is TGTGCCAGCAGTCCCCTTAGCAACGGGGAGCTGTTTTTT.

The chain links TRBV4-2 to TRBJ1-2; D gene uncertain. Germline CDR1 LGHNA, CDR2 YNFKEQ. The CDR3 extends over 15 amino acids. Trimming stripped 0 bases from V and 4 bases from J, with 12 bases between. The CDR3 nucleotides are TGTGCCAGCAGCCAAGAGGGAGGGCTTGGCTATGGCTACACCTTC. Translated, it gives CASSQEGGLGYGYTF.

This clone was counted a few times. J is TRBJ2-7 and V is TRBV7-2, with D perhaps matching TRBD1 (5 bases). Looked up from germline, CDR1 is SGHTA and CDR2 is FQGNSA. The CDR3 has 14 amino acids. Trimming shortened V by 4 bases and J by 2 bases, and 12 bases separated the two germline ends. CDR3 loop: CASSSPQGPYEQYF. As DNA, the CDR3 is TGTGCCAGCAGCTCCCCCCAGGGCCCCTACGAGCAGTACTTC.

V gene TRBV18 combines with J gene TRBJ1-1; the D gene is possibly TRBD1 (6 bases). The CDR3 sequence is 14 residues long. Germline V gene data show CDR1 as KGHSH and CDR2 as LQKENI. With 3 bases removed from V and 1 base from J, the gap between germline ends came to 9 bases. The CDR3 DNA reads TGTGCCAGCTCACCGGACAGACCGAACACTGAAGCTTTCTTT. This codes for CASSPDRPNTEAFF.

Notes on this clone: A read error may explain this, as a much larger clone is one base away. The chain uses TRBV6-6 and TRBJ2-2; TRBD1 agrees at 11 bases. The J segment lost 6 bases and the V segment lost 6 bases, leaving 0 bases of the junction unmatched. This CDR3 spans 13 amino acids. In germline, CDR1 is MNHNY, CDR2 SVGAGI (reference sequence). CDR3 DNA sequence: TGTGCCAGCAGGGGACAGGGGGCCGGGGAGCTGTTTTTT. Residues: CASRGQGAGELFF.

The chain is built from TRBV2 and TRBJ2-7, with D tentatively TRBD2 (5 bases). The CDR3 covers 14 residues. V lost 8 bases and J 0 bases, leaving 14 bases between the germline ends. Germline V gives CDR1 SNHLY, CDR2 FYNNEI. For the CDR3, the DNA is TGTGCCAGCCTCCCATCGGGATTCTCCTACGAGCAGTACTTC. It yields the protein CASLPSGFSYEQYF.